The clone carrying this T cell receptor (beta chain) was seen at least ten times. What it binds is not known. The data were taken from a study of early T cells in non-severe SARS-CoV-2 infection. Study-wide context: Bulk RNA isolated from unsorted whole blood underwent sequencing; chains were not paired.

The V gene end was trimmed by 5 bases and the J gene end by 7 bases; junction bases not matched to a gene: 13. The CDR3 consists of 15 residues. From germline, CDR1 is SGHAT and CDR2 FQNNGV. Attachment of unique molecular identifiers was made to individual cDNA molecules. TCRdb re-analysed the 5' RACE reads in MiXCR, keeping a single row per CDR3 protein. The data hold around 47,000 distinct CDR3 sequences, with about a tenth observed a single time. Notes on the study in general: Using VDJdb, the matching emphasized anti-spike CD8 responses while missing private and CD4 specificities.

This sequence originates from an adult who was a healthcare worker with PCR-confirmed SARS-CoV-2 infection or an uninfected control (not recorded which). The chain uses TRBV11-2 and TRBJ2-5; 7 positions agree with TRBD1. Sequences were obtained from whole blood. CDR3 in amino acids: CASSLLTGDGVTQYF. Written as DNA, the CDR3 is TGTGCCAGCAGCCTCCTCACAGGGGACGGGGTGACCCAGTACTTC.